Listed here are 27 T cell receptor beta chains from one sample, sequenced in a study of beta chain features in type 1 diabetes. The sequenced template was cDNA made from the entire isolated RNA. The table came from immunoSEQ multiplex PCR; TCRdb's copy has only in-frame clones and leaves some out. This table has nearly 250,000 clones, less than 15% appearing once. Sequencing was performed on naive CD4+ T cells from blood. These TCRs come from a middle-aged woman in good health.

This clone was counted a single time. The V and J genes are TRBV6-1 and TRBJ2-5; possibly TRBD1 for D (7 bases). The CDR3 has 14 residues. Between the trimmed V and J ends, which lost 5 bases and 6 bases, there was a span of 16 bases. Germline V CDR1 and CDR2: MNHNS, SASEGT. The DNA of the CDR3 is TGTGCCAGCAGTCCCACAGGGGAGGTAAAGACCCAGTACTTC. This encodes CASSPTGEVKTQYF.

The chain employs TRBV10-3 and TRBJ2-1; 10 bases are a match to TRBD2. Unmatched junction bases numbered 3, after V lost 3 bases and J lost 4 bases. Germline loops: CDR1 ENHRY, CDR2 SYGVKD. The CDR3 extends over 15 amino acids. Here the CDR3 DNA reads TGTGCCATCAGTGAAGCGGGGGGGAAGTACAATGAGCAGTTCTTC. This encodes CAISEAGGKYNEQFF.

The chain combines TRBV6-6 with TRBJ2-7; 8 positions agree with TRBD1. There are 13 residues in the CDR3. The junction had 6 bases not matched to a gene; V was cut back by 5 bases and J by 6 bases. Germline CDR1 and CDR2: MNHNY and SVGAGI (reference sequence). This CDR3 is CASSPTTGVEQYF. The CDR3 nucleotides read TGTGCCAGCAGTCCAACGACAGGGGTCGAGCAGTACTTC.

The chain is built from TRBV19 and TRBJ2-6; TRBD1 might be the D (6 bases). CDR1 and CDR2 (germline): LNHDA, SQIVND (reference sequence). Deletions cut 3 bases from V and 2 bases from J, with 8 bases between. This CDR3 comprises 15 residues. The CDR3 protein is CASSMDSPGANVLTF. The CDR3 nucleotides are TGTGCCAGTAGTATGGACAGCCCTGGGGCCAACGTCCTGACTTTC.

This clone was counted a few times. The chain joins TRBV5-1 to TRBJ2-1; possible D gene TRBD2, 6 bases. Germline assignment: CDR1 SGHRS and CDR2 YFSETQ. Trimming stripped 0 bases from V and 7 bases from J, with 20 bases between. This CDR3 has 17 amino acids. The CDR3: CASSLVLHRDSKNEQFF. In DNA, the CDR3 is TGCGCCAGCAGCTTGGTTTTACACCGGGACTCCAAAAATGAGCAGTTCTTC. Based on the CDR3 plus reference TRBV5-1 and TRBJ2-1, the full variable domain is KAGVTQTPRYLIKTRGQQVTLSCSPISGHRSVSWYQQTPGQGLQFLFEYFSETQRNKGNFPGRFSGRQFSNSRSEMNVSTLELGDSALYLCASSLVLHRDSKNEQFFGPGTRLTVL.

This chain uses TRBV5-1 with TRBJ1-1; 7 bases align to TRBD1. After removal of 4 bases from V and 0 bases from J, the junction contained 6 bases not matched to a gene. The germline V gene encodes CDR1 SGHRS and CDR2 YFSETQ. The CDR3 length is 15 residues. The CDR3 protein is CASSLGTAMNTEAFF. As DNA, the CDR3 is TGCGCCAGCAGCCTAGGGACAGCAATGAACACTGAAGCTTTCTTT. Full variable domain (remainder filled in from reference TRBV5-1 and TRBJ1-1): KAGVTQTPRYLIKTRGQQVTLSCSPISGHRSVSWYQQTPGQGLQFLFEYFSETQRNKGNFPGRFSGRQFSNSRSEMNVSTLELGDSALYLCASSLGTAMNTEAFFGQGTRLTVV.

CDR3 loop: CASSFSGPTEAFF. DNA for the CDR3: TGTGCCAGCAGCTTTTCAGGCCCCACTGAAGCTTTCTTT. J is TRBJ1-1 and V is TRBV7-9; no clear D gene. V lost 3 bases and J lost 4, with 9 bases in between. This CDR3 spans 13 amino acids. Germline CDR1 reads SEHNR; CDR2 reads FQNEAQ (reference sequence).

This rearrangement joins TRBV4-2 to TRBJ1-1; D uncertain. The germline V gene encodes CDR1 LGHNA and CDR2 YNFKEQ. The CDR3 sequence is 13 residues long. The V gene lost 1 base and the J gene lost 3 bases, with 6 bases spanning the gap. The CDR3 nucleotides read TGTGCCAGCAGCCAAGTACGGGACACTGAAGCTTTCTTT. It specifies CASSQVRDTEAFF.

A few counts support this clone. The genes are TRBV6-5 and TRBJ1-1, with a possible D match to TRBD1 (6 bases). CDR1 MNHEY and CDR2 SVGAGI come from the germline V gene. Trimming pared 5 bases from V and 7 bases from J, leaving 20 bases between. This CDR3 region has 15 residues. CDR3 region: CASSTTGRGMVEAFF. As DNA, the CDR3 is TGTGCCAGCAGTACTACAGGGAGGGGTATGGTTGAAGCTTTCTTT.

This clone has a handful of counts. This chain links TRBV7-2 with TRBJ1-1; 7 bases are a match to TRBD1. V was clipped by 6 bases and J by 1 base; unmatched bases: 5. Per germline, CDR1 SGHTA and CDR2 FQGNSA. CDR3 length equals 14 residues. CDR3 in DNA: TGTGCCAGCAGTTATAGGACAGGGAACACTGAAGCTTTCTTT. Its protein is CASSYRTGNTEAFF.

The genes are TRBV6-5 and TRBJ2-1, with D possibly TRBD1 on 5 matching bases. V lost 7 bases to trimming and J lost 0 bases, with 13 bases between them. The CDR3 length is 15 residues. CDR1 is MNHEY and CDR2 is SVGAGI in the germline V gene. The CDR3: CASTIRGNSYNEQFF. CDR3 bases: TGTGCCAGCACCATTAGGGGAAACTCCTACAATGAGCAGTTCTTC.

This chain connects TRBV5-1 to TRBJ1-6; D may be TRBD1 (6 bases). Germline V gene sequence: CDR1 SGHRS, CDR2 YFSETQ. The CDR3 is 16 residues long. V was pared by 1 base and J by 8 bases, with 16 bases between. CDR3: CASSLTPTGKDSPLHF. The CDR3 DNA sequence: TGCGCCAGCAGCTTGACCCCCACAGGGAAGGATTCACCCCTCCACTTT.

J is TRBJ2-2 and V is TRBV6-6; possibly TRBD1 for D (6 bases). This CDR3 contains 13 residues. Trimming left V 6 bases short and J 7 bases short, with 12 bases between. CDR1 and CDR2 from the germline V gene are MNHNY and SVGAGI (reference sequence). CDR3 loop: CASSLDSHGELFF. The CDR3 nucleotides read TGTGCCAGCAGCCTGGACAGTCACGGGGAGCTGTTTTTT.

This clone was counted only a few times. The chain recombines TRBV7-2 with TRBJ2-1; D is ambiguous. Germline V gene lookup returns CDR1 SGHTA and CDR2 FQGNSA. This CDR3 region has 15 residues. V dropped 0 bases and J dropped 7 bases, with 13 bases sitting between them. The CDR3 DNA sequence: TGTGCCAGCAGCTTAGCGCCAGGAATCTTGAATGAGCAGTTCTTC. Its protein product is CASSLAPGILNEQFF.

The chain joins TRBV7-9 to TRBJ1-2, with D unclear. From germline, CDR1 is SEHNR and CDR2 FQNEAQ (reference sequence). V was pared by 2 bases and J by 4 bases, with 11 bases between. The CDR3 covers 14 residues. The CDR3 DNA is TGTGCCAGCAGCTTAAATGAGGGAGGCTATGGCTACACCTTC. Translated: CASSLNEGGYGYTF.

This clone was counted between two and nine times. V gene TRBV5-1 combines with J gene TRBJ2-1; 10 nucleotides line up with TRBD1. Germline values: CDR1 SGHRS, CDR2 YFSETQ. This CDR3 has 13 residues. Losses at the gene ends were 4 bases for V and 8 bases for J; bases not matched to a gene: 3. The chain's CDR3 is CASSGDRGHEQFF. DNA of the CDR3: TGCGCCAGCAGCGGGGACAGGGGCCATGAGCAGTTCTTC.

This clone turned up a few times. The J gene is TRBJ2-7, the V gene TRBV5-1; D perhaps matches TRBD2 (5 bases). Trimming stripped 3 bases from V and 4 bases from J, with 17 bases between. The length of the CDR3 is 15 residues. Germline CDR1 reads SGHRS; CDR2 reads YFSETQ. The CDR3 DNA reads as TGCGCCAGCAGCTCTTGGAGAGGGCGCGGGTACGAGCAGTACTTC. Encoded protein: CASSSWRGRGYEQYF. The entire variable domain, with the rest obtained from reference TRBV5-1 and TRBJ2-7, is as follows: KAGVTQTPRYLIKTRGQQVTLSCSPISGHRSVSWYQQTPGQGLQFLFEYFSETQRNKGNFPGRFSGRQFSNSRSEMNVSTLELGDSALYLCASSSWRGRGYEQYFGPGTRLTVT.

The chain has TRBV6-1 and TRBJ2-3; no definite D call. The CDR3 runs 10 residues. Germline CDR1 MNHNS, CDR2 SASEGT. The V end was cut by 6 bases, the J end by 8 bases, with 6 bases between. Written as DNA, the CDR3 is TGTGCCAGCAGGAGCGTTACGCAGTATTTT. This encodes CASRSVTQYF.

This clone was counted only a few times. The J gene is TRBJ2-1, the V gene TRBV2; the match to TRBD2 covers 16 bases. Trimming cost V 7 bases and J 8 bases; bases outside gene matches: 5. In germline, CDR1 is SNHLY, CDR2 FYNNEI. The CDR3 spans 15 residues. Here the CDR3 DNA reads TGTGCCAGCAAGGGACTAGCGGGGGGGCCATATGAGCAGTTCTTC. Its protein is CASKGLAGGPYEQFF.

The chain couples TRBV5-1 to TRBJ2-3; 10 bases are shared with TRBD2. Germline CDR1 SGHRS, CDR2 YFSETQ. The CDR3 length is 16 residues. J gave up 5 bases and V 0 bases, and 6 bases lay outside the gene matches. The CDR3 DNA is TGCGCCAGCAGCTTGGCGTTAGCGGGGGGTGGAGATACGCAGTATTTT. It translates to CASSLALAGGGDTQYF.

This clone was observed a handful of times. The chain has TRBV27 and TRBJ1-1, with D maybe TRBD1 (6 bases). This CDR3 has 14 residues. Looked up from germline, CDR1 is MNHEY and CDR2 is SMNVEV (reference sequence). Deletions cut 4 bases from V and 0 bases from J, with 9 bases between. CDR3 sequence reads: CASSSDSLNTEAFF. CDR3 DNA: TGTGCCAGCAGTTCGGACAGCCTGAACACTGAAGCTTTCTTT.

The chain has TRBV9 and TRBJ2-7; 13 bases agree with TRBD2. Per the germline V gene, CDR1 is SGDLS and CDR2 is YYNGEE. CDR3 length: 15 amino acids. Germline trimming cut 3 bases from V and 3 bases from J; bases unmatched to any gene: 3. The DNA for the CDR3 is TGTGCCAGCAGCGAGGGACTAGCGGGAAGCTACGAGCAGTACTTC. Translation: CASSEGLAGSYEQYF. Combining the CDR3 with reference TRBV9 and TRBJ2-7 gives the whole variable domain DSGVTQTPKHLITATGQRVTLRCSPRSGDLSVYWYQQSLDQGLQFLIQYYNGEERAKGNILERFSAQQFPDLHSELNLSSLELGDSALYFCASSEGLAGSYEQYFGPGTRLTVT.

This clone was seen a single time. The chain recombines TRBV5-1 with TRBJ2-1; a weak D match, TRBD2 (6 bases). Germline assignment: CDR1 SGHRS and CDR2 YFSETQ. V shed 5 bases and J shed 1 base, with 13 bases lying between them. CDR3 length equals 15 residues. CDR3 loop: CASRTGTESYNEQFF. The CDR3 DNA is TGCGCCAGCAGAACGGGGACTGAGTCCTACAATGAGCAGTTCTTC.

The chain joins TRBV5-1 to TRBJ2-3; TRBD2 might be the D (5 bases). V lost 0 bases and J lost 3, with 17 bases in between. Germline-derived CDR1 and CDR2 are SGHRS and YFSETQ. The CDR3 is made up of 17 amino acids. Here the CDR3 DNA reads TGCGCCAGCAGCTTGGTCTCCACTGCGGCGGGTACAGATACGCAGTATTTT. This sequence encodes CASSLVSTAAGTDTQYF.

This clone was picked up a small number of times. The chain recombines TRBV27 with TRBJ2-7; D not resolved. CDR1 MNHEY and CDR2 SMNVEV come from the germline V gene (reference sequence). This CDR3 spans 13 amino acids. V was shortened by 5 bases and J by 3 bases, with 11 bases between the two germline ends. CDR3 protein: CASSRQRYYEQYF. CDR3 nucleotide sequence: TGTGCCAGCAGTAGGCAGAGGTACTACGAGCAGTACTTC.

This clone was seen more than once but under ten times. The V and J genes are TRBV5-4 and TRBJ1-2, with D possibly matching TRBD1 (5 bases). CDR3 size: 14 residues. V was cut by 0 bases and J by 7 bases, with 13 bases left in between. The V gene's germline CDR1 is SGHNT and CDR2 YYREEE (reference sequence). CDR3 sequence: CASSLAGTGGGYTF. The CDR3 nucleotides are TGTGCCAGCAGCTTGGCTGGTACGGGGGGTGGCTACACCTTC.

The rearrangement uses TRBV9 and TRBJ2-1, with TRBD1 matching over 7 bases. This CDR3 has 17 residues. Germline V gene lookup returns CDR1 SGDLS and CDR2 YYNGEE. V shed 3 bases, J shed 8 bases, and the junction held 17 bases outside the gene matches. The CDR3 protein is CASSAGGHPGAGHEQFF. The CDR3 DNA reads TGTGCCAGCAGCGCAGGGGGACACCCAGGGGCCGGCCATGAGCAGTTCTTC.